This is a list of T cell receptor beta chains from one sample in a study of early T cells in non-severe SARS-CoV-2 infection. Via MiXCR, TCRdb re-called the 5' RACE reads, giving one row per CDR3 protein. This table holds some 96,000 distinct CDR3 sequences, less than 15% found once. Sequenced sample: whole blood. These receptors were collected from an adult who was a healthcare worker with PCR-confirmed SARS-CoV-2 infection or an uninfected control (not recorded which). CDR3s include the opening cysteine and the closing phenylalanine or tryptophan. Fields, in order: V gene, J gene, CDR3 protein.

V gene: TRBV12-3/TRBV12-4; J gene: TRBJ1-1; CDR3 protein: CASSPNLGQAEAFF
V gene: TRBV28; J gene: TRBJ2-6; CDR3 protein: CASMGEYLVSSGANVLTF
V gene: TRBV20-1; J gene: TRBJ1-5; CDR3 protein: CSGGHPNQPQHF
V gene: TRBV28; J gene: TRBJ2-2; CDR3 protein: CASSFLGGFVGTGELFF
V gene: TRBV12-3/TRBV12-4; J gene: TRBJ2-6; CDR3 protein: CASSLSSGANVLTF
V gene: TRBV5-1; J gene: TRBJ2-5; CDR3 protein: CASSLYGNQETQYF
V gene: TRBV2; J gene: TRBJ1-6; CDR3 protein: CASRDGTTERSPLHF
V gene: TRBV24-1; J gene: TRBJ1-2; CDR3 protein: CATSDGPIYGYTF
V gene: TRBV28; J gene: TRBJ2-5; CDR3 protein: CASSLYGVEQETQYF
V gene: TRBV10-3; J gene: TRBJ1-2; CDR3 protein: CAISESGQVYGYTF
V gene: TRBV12-3/TRBV12-4; J gene: TRBJ1-2; CDR3 protein: CASSLAAPGGYTF
V gene: TRBV6-2/TRBV6-3; J gene: TRBJ1-5; CDR3 protein: CASRLRDVANQPQHF
V gene: TRBV7-3; J gene: TRBJ2-2; CDR3 protein: CASSSGLAGAHPGELFF
V gene: TRBV10-3; J gene: TRBJ2-3; CDR3 protein: CASQGSSERAVADTQYF
V gene: TRBV7-2; J gene: TRBJ1-4; CDR3 protein: CASSLGPATNEKLFF
V gene: TRBV27; J gene: TRBJ2-5; CDR3 protein: CASSPYRGRSETQYF
V gene: TRBV7-2; J gene: TRBJ2-3; CDR3 protein: CASRPSGGHTDTQYF
V gene: TRBV5-1; J gene: TRBJ2-5; CDR3 protein: CASSLLLETQYF
V gene: TRBV27; J gene: TRBJ2-2; CDR3 protein: CASSSLWNTGELFF
V gene: TRBV2; J gene: TRBJ2-2; CDR3 protein: CASWVMLHGGELFF
V gene: TRBV19; J gene: TRBJ2-3; CDR3 protein: CASSTSGGGTDTQYF
V gene: TRBV12-3/TRBV12-4; J gene: TRBJ1-5; CDR3 protein: CASSLGIPPQHF